This T cell receptor (beta chain) was recorded in a study of blood T cells in healthy people across ages. Study summary: About one barcoded beta molecule per two T cells came from capture by template switching.

Study observations and caveats: Whereas aged donors had fewer naive CD4+ cells, long-lived donors had more of them and higher diversity. Reliance upon unsorted PBMCs precluded definitive naive versus antigen-experienced comparison.

PCR was performed a second time for about 7 to 11 cycles using a sample-barcoded 5' primer and a J-beta primer mix. A single record per CDR3 protein comes from TCRdb applying MiXCR to the 5' RACE reads. The table has a few hundred thousand distinct CDR3 sequences, 25% to 30% seen once. For this clonotype: What it binds is unknown.

The CDR3 loop spans 13 amino acids. V shed 4 bases and J shed 5 bases, with 14 bases lying between them. Germline V CDR1 and CDR2: SQVTM, ANQGSEA. This TCR was sampled from a woman in her 70s in good health. The material sequenced was blood. The V and J genes are TRBV29-1 and TRBJ2-5; D possibly matches TRBD1 or TRBD2 (5 bases each). The CDR3 nucleotides are TGCAGCGTTGTGGGACCTCGATCGGAGACCCAGTACTTC. This translates into CSVVGPRSETQYF.